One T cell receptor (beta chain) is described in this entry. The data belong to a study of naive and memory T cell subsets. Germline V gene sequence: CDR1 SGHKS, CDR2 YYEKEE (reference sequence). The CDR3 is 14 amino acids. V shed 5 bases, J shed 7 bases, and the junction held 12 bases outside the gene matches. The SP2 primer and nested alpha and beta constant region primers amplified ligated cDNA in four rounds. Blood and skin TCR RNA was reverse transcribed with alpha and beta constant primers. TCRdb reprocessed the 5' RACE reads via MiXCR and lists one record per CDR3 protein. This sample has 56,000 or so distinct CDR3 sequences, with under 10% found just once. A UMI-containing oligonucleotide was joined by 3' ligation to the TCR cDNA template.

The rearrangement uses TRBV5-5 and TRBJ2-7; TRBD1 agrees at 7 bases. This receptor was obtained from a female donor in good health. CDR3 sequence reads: CASSSRDRNPEQYF. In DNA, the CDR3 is TGTGCCAGCAGTTCGAGGGACAGAAATCCTGAGCAGTACTTC.